Shown below are 23 T cell receptor beta chains from a single sample sequenced in a study of T cell repertoires in cytomegalovirus infection. Each CDR3 protein is one row after TCRdb ran MiXCR on the reads. The data show 100,000 or so distinct CDR3 sequences, 15% to 20% seen once. Sequencing was done on a sample of PBMCs. These receptor sequences come from a human donor in good health (CMV status not recorded). Some clones in this sample may be carry-over from other donors' samples.

In this sample, this clonotype turned up many times. V is TRBV7-2 and J is TRBJ2-5; 7 bases map to TRBD2. The CDR3 sequence is 16 residues long. The trim removed 2 bases at V and 2 bases at J, leaving 8 bases unmatched. Germline V gene sequence: CDR1 SGHTA, CDR2 FQGNSA. The CDR3 DNA sequence: TGTGCCAGCAGCTTAAGGCGGGGGATATTTCAAGAGACCCAGTACTTC. Amino acids: CASSLRRGIFQETQYF.

This clonotype was recorded at least ten times. V and J are TRBV6-2 or TRBV6-3 and TRBJ2-7, with a possible D match to TRBD2 (6 bases). Looked up from germline, CDR1 is MNHEY and CDR2 is SVGEGT. The V end was cut by 1 base, the J end by 2 bases, with 9 bases between. There are 14 residues in the CDR3. CDR3 nucleotides: TGTGCCAGCAGTTACTTCCGGGGGACCTACGAGCAGTACTTC. Protein sequence: CASSYFRGTYEQYF.

This clonotype occurred a few times. The gene calls are TRBV7-4 and TRBJ2-2; 7 nucleotides align to TRBD1. Germline values: CDR1 SGHVT, CDR2 SQSDAQ. The CDR3 is 17 amino acids. V lost 5 bases, J lost 4 bases, and 13 bases stayed unmatched. CDR3 nucleotides: TGTGCCAGCAGCCCGGGCTGGGACAGCCAGAGCACCGGGGAGCTGTTTTTT. It yields the protein CASSPGWDSQSTGELFF. Supplemented by reference TRBV7-4 and TRBJ2-2, the full variable domain reads GAGVSQSPRYKVAKRGRDVALRCDSISGHVTLYWYRQTLGQGSEVLTYSQSDAQRDKSGRPSGRFSAERPERSVSTLKIQRTEQGDSAVYLCASSPGWDSQSTGELFFGEGSRLTVL.

The chain links TRBV7-9 to TRBJ1-2, with D possibly TRBD1 on 6 matching bases. Germline values: CDR1 SEHNR, CDR2 FQNEAQ (reference sequence). The CDR3 spans 14 residues. The ends were cut back, 3 bases at V and 1 base at J, with 9 bases in the middle. The CDR3 DNA follows: TGTGCCAGCAGCTTGGGGGCAAGTAACTATGGCTACACCTTC. It translates to CASSLGASNYGYTF.

At least ten counts were recorded for this clonotype. The chain has TRBV28 and TRBJ2-7, with 11 bases lining up with TRBD1. The V gene end was trimmed by 5 bases and the J gene end by 4 bases; junction bases not matched to a gene: 4. Looked up from germline, CDR1 is MDHEN and CDR2 is SYDVKM. This CDR3 is built from 14 residues. This CDR3 reads CASSGTGGWYEQYF. CDR3 in DNA: TGTGCCAGCAGTGGGACAGGGGGTTGGTACGAGCAGTACTTC.

This clonotype was seen at least ten times. The rearrangement joins TRBV7-2 to TRBJ2-5, with D perhaps being TRBD1 or TRBD2 (6 bases each). The CDR3 has 15 residues. Germline CDR1 and CDR2: SGHTA and FQGNSA. V was cut by 5 bases and J by 7 bases, with 20 bases left in between. The CDR3 spells CASSPTGGPEATQYF. The CDR3 DNA follows: TGTGCCAGCAGCCCGACTGGGGGGCCAGAGGCGACCCAGTACTTC.

The table lists this clonotype with many counts. The V call is TRBV7-8, the J call TRBJ1-1; D remains ambiguous. Trimming pared 1 base from V and 0 bases from J, leaving 6 bases between. Germline V gene data show CDR1 as SGHVS and CDR2 as FQNEAQ. There are 14 residues in the CDR3. CDR3 DNA: TGTGCCAGCAGCTTAGATGAGGTGAACACTGAAGCTTTCTTT. Its protein product is CASSLDEVNTEAFF.

This clonotype was seen ten or more times. The chain couples TRBV7-8 to TRBJ2-1; D might be TRBD2 (5 bases). The CDR3 contains 13 residues. Trimming removed 7 bases at V and 7 bases at J, with 14 bases between. Germline V gives CDR1 SGHVS, CDR2 FQNEAQ. CDR3 region: CASTQPPGNEQFF. DNA of the CDR3: TGTGCCAGCACCCAGCCGCCGGGGAATGAGCAGTTCTTC.

This clonotype ranks as medium-sized. This chain uses TRBV7-2 with TRBJ1-5; D ambiguous. The CDR3 loop spans 15 amino acids. The germline V and J ends were trimmed by 1 base and 4 bases, with 11 bases remaining between them. Germline values: CDR1 SGHTA, CDR2 FQGNSA. CDR3 in DNA: TGTGCCAGCAGCTTAGGGGTGGATGGGAATCAGCCCCAGCATTTT. Its translation is CASSLGVDGNQPQHF.

In this sample, this clonotype turned up a few times. The J gene is TRBJ1-5, the V gene TRBV6-2 or TRBV6-3; TRBD1 is a possible D gene (6 bases). The germline V gene has CDR1 MNHEY and CDR2 SVGEGT. The CDR3 covers 17 residues. V was cut by 6 bases and J by 0 bases, with 18 bases left in between. Here the CDR3 DNA reads TGTGCCAGCAGAAAGAGGGGACAATTCAATAGCAATCAGCCCCAGCATTTT. Residues: CASRKRGQFNSNQPQHF.

This clonotype was seen more than once but under ten times. The chain uses TRBV7-9 and TRBJ2-7; D uncertain. V gave up 2 bases and J gave up 13 bases, with 12 bases separating them. Germline V gene data show CDR1 as SEHNR and CDR2 as FQNEAQ (reference sequence). CDR3 length equals 11 residues. The CDR3 DNA follows: TGTGCCAGCAGCTTACTGGAGAGGCGATACTTC. As protein: CASSLLERRYF.

This clonotype has a count of ten or more. The chain links TRBV12-3 or TRBV12-4 to TRBJ2-1, with TRBD2 matching 8 bases. This CDR3 is 12 amino acids long. Germline trimming cut 6 bases from V and 14 bases from J; bases unmatched to any gene: 9. CDR3 region: CASSSGGGLKFF. Here the CDR3 DNA reads TGTGCCAGCAGCTCCGGGGGGGGCCTTAAGTTCTTC.

This clonotype was counted between two and nine times. This chain joins TRBV30 and TRBJ2-5; possible D gene TRBD2, 6 bases. Germline lookup yields CDR1 GTSNPN and CDR2 SVGIG (reference sequence). This CDR3 is built from 12 residues. V lost 4 bases to trimming and J lost 7 bases, with 13 bases between them. The CDR3 region is CAWTGGRGTQYF. The CDR3 DNA reads as TGTGCCTGGACTGGAGGGCGCGGGACCCAGTACTTC.

This sequence joins TRBV11-2 and TRBJ1-2, with a weak D call TRBD1 (5 bases). V was trimmed by 0 bases and J by 7 bases, leaving 18 bases between them. The germline gives CDR1 SGHAT, CDR2 FQNNGV. The CDR3 is made up of 16 amino acids. The chain's CDR3 is CASSLDLLGRVSGYTF. As DNA, the CDR3 is TGTGCCAGCAGCTTAGATCTTCTGGGACGAGTCTCTGGCTACACCTTC.

This clonotype was seen at least ten times. The gene calls are TRBV7-2 and TRBJ2-5; weak D call: TRBD2 (5 bases). The CDR3 loop spans 14 amino acids. Per germline, CDR1 SGHTA and CDR2 FQGNSA. V dropped 1 base and J dropped 0 bases, with 6 bases sitting between them. Here the CDR3 reads CASSLGRYQETQYF. DNA of the CDR3: TGTGCCAGCAGCTTAGGGAGGTACCAAGAGACCCAGTACTTC.

The CDR3 reads CASSPPGTRAAGELFF. CDR3 nucleotides: TGTGCCAGCAGCCCCCCCGGGACAAGGGCCGCCGGGGAGCTGTTTTTT. V gene TRBV3-1 combines with J gene TRBJ2-2, with D perhaps TRBD1 (6 bases). CDR3 length equals 16 residues. Trimming removed 4 bases from V and 6 bases from J, with 18 bases in between. Germline assignment: CDR1 LGHDT and CDR2 YNNKEL (reference sequence).

This chain uses TRBV15 with TRBJ2-3, with D hard to call. The CDR3 is 13 residues long. V was cut by 0 bases and J by 5 bases, with 6 bases left in between. Germline CDR1 is LNHNV and CDR2 is YYDKDF (reference sequence). The DNA of the CDR3 is TGTGCCACCAGCAGAGATCATCGAGATACGCAGTATTTT. This codes for CATSRDHRDTQYF.

This clonotype showed up many times. The gene calls are TRBV7-8 and TRBJ1-5, with a tentative D call TRBD1 (5 bases). CDR3 length equals 16 residues. Trimming removed 4 bases from V and 2 bases from J, with 15 bases in between. Germline V gene lookup returns CDR1 SGHVS and CDR2 FQNEAQ. CDR3 bases: TGTGCCAGCAGCTCCCCCCCCTCCAGGGGCAATCAGCCCCAGCATTTT. Translated: CASSSPPSRGNQPQHF.

The rearrangement links TRBV4-3 to TRBJ2-2; 7 positions match TRBD1. The CDR3 has 16 amino acids. Germline CDR1 and CDR2: LGHNA and YSLEER. After removal of 0 bases from V and 3 bases from J, the junction contained 4 bases not matched to a gene. CDR3 coding DNA: TGCGCCAGCAGCCAAGATCCCAGGGGGTACACCGGGGAGCTGTTTTTT. This sequence encodes CASSQDPRGYTGELFF.

This clonotype was seen more than once but under ten times. The chain has TRBV5-1 and TRBJ1-1; 8 bases are shared with TRBD1. The germline V gene has CDR1 SGHRS and CDR2 YFSETQ. The CDR3 covers 19 residues. With V trimmed by 0 bases and J by 3 bases, 16 bases remained unmatched. The CDR3 sequence: CASSLALFRGHEEYTEAFF. In DNA form, the CDR3 reads TGCGCCAGCAGCTTGGCCCTGTTCAGGGGGCACGAAGAGTACACTGAAGCTTTCTTT.

This clonotype was seen a handful of times. The chain has TRBV3-1 and TRBJ1-1; the D gene is possibly TRBD1 (5 bases). There are 14 residues in the CDR3. Trimming removed 0 bases from V and 5 bases from J, with 10 bases in between. Germline V gene lookup returns CDR1 LGHDT and CDR2 YNNKEL (reference sequence). The CDR3 here is CASSQDARGTEAFF. CDR3 nucleotide sequence: TGTGCCAGCAGCCAAGATGCGAGGGGTACTGAAGCTTTCTTT.

In this sample, this clonotype turned up many times. The chain employs TRBV7-2 and TRBJ2-5; 10 positions agree with TRBD2. The junction had 10 bases not matched to a gene; V was cut back by 5 bases and J by 4 bases. The CDR3 is 16 amino acids. Germline V gene sequence: CDR1 SGHTA, CDR2 FQGNSA. This CDR3 is CASSPGAGGLGETQYF. The CDR3 coding sequence is TGTGCCAGCAGCCCAGGAGCGGGGGGGCTAGGAGAGACCCAGTACTTC.

V is TRBV2 and J is TRBJ2-6, with D uncertain. The CDR3 runs to 16 residues. CDR1 is SNHLY, CDR2 FYNNEI, per germline. The ends were cut back, 5 bases at V and 2 bases at J, with 13 bases in the middle. The CDR3 here is CASSRVRNPGANVLTF. For the CDR3, the DNA is TGTGCCAGCAGTAGGGTCAGAAACCCTGGGGCCAACGTCCTGACTTTC.